This T cell receptor beta chain derives from a study of graft-versus-host responses after intestinal transplantation. Across the study: Transplants were multivisceral, liver-intestinal, or isolated intestinal. After anti-thymocyte globulin induction, recipients took tacrolimus and steroids for around three years. Notes on the study in general: GvH clones detected in recipient marrow included some appearing first in ileum or blood. HvG clone declines early post-transplant were associated with peak circulating GvH levels.

The ends were cut back, 3 bases at V and 0 bases at J, with 9 bases in the middle. The CDR3 is 14 amino acids. Germline CDR1 and CDR2: SGHVS and FQNEAQ. Some clones are missing from TCRdb's copy, which holds only in-frame ones; the method was immunoSEQ multiplex PCR. The data contain about 82,000 clones, 91% of them singletons. Worth noting for this clone: Its specificity is not known.

This sample comprised unstimulated CD4+ T cells sorted from spleen or lymph node cells, obtained before intestinal transplant. The chain combines TRBV7-8 with TRBJ2-7; D unclear. The TCR originated in a human donor who received an intestinal transplant. The CDR3 region has the DNA TGTGCCAGCAGCTTCGCGTCGATCTCCTACGAGCAGTACTTC. Encoded protein: CASSFASISYEQYF. The full variable domain, completed using reference TRBV7-8 and TRBJ2-7, is GAGVSQSPRYKVAKRGQDVALRCDPISGHVSLFWYQQALGQGPEFLTYFQNEAQLDKSGLPSDRFFAERPEGSVSTLKIQRTQQEDSAVYLCASSFASISYEQYFGPGTRLTVT.